Shown below are 5 T cell receptor beta chains from a single sample sequenced in a study of T cells after yellow fever vaccination. TCRdb fed the 5' RACE reads into MiXCR, producing one record per CDR3 protein. The data hold 450,000 to 550,000 distinct CDR3 sequences, with 21% observed a single time. The sequencing here drew on PBMCs, taken about 20 days after the first yellow fever vaccination. The receptor set was obtained from a man aged 18 to 30 who received the YFV17D yellow fever vaccine.

This clonotype has ten or more counts. The chain recombines TRBV7-9 with TRBJ2-1; D gene uncertain. CDR3 length equals 12 residues. V lost 0 bases and J lost 5, with 2 bases in between. Germline CDR1 SEHNR, CDR2 FQNEAQ (reference sequence). The CDR3 DNA follows: TGTGCCAGCAGCTTAGCTGACAATGAGCAGTTCTTC. Translation gives CASSLADNEQFF.

This clonotype has a single count. The gene calls are TRBV6-2 or TRBV6-3 and TRBJ2-7, with a tentative D call TRBD1 (6 bases). Germline values: CDR1 MNHEY, CDR2 SVGEGT. The CDR3 covers 13 residues. The V end lost 2 bases, the J end lost 3 bases, and 8 bases lay between the germline ends. CDR3 loop: CASSYTDSYEQYF. CDR3 nucleotide sequence: TGTGCCAGCAGTTACACGGACAGCTACGAGCAGTACTTC.

The rearrangement uses TRBV4-1 and TRBJ2-5, with D unresolved. The CDR3 runs 14 residues. CDR1 MGHRA and CDR2 YSYEKL come from the germline V gene. The V end was cut by 1 base, the J end by 3 bases, with 9 bases between. CDR3 coding DNA: TGCGCCAGCAGCCAAGCTCAGAGCGAAGAGACCCAGTACTTC. This codes for CASSQAQSEETQYF.

The table lists this clonotype with a few counts. The rearrangement uses TRBV18 and TRBJ1-2, with unresolved D. Germline CDR1 KGHSH, CDR2 LQKENI. The V gene lost 3 bases and the J gene lost 4 bases, with 12 bases spanning the gap. The CDR3 runs 14 residues. The CDR3 spells CASSPASDSYGYTF. DNA for the CDR3: TGTGCCAGCTCACCGGCATCTGATTCCTATGGCTACACCTTC.

There are a few counts of this clonotype. V is TRBV6-2 or TRBV6-3 and J is TRBJ2-5; 8 nucleotides agree with TRBD2. There are 14 residues in the CDR3. Germline CDR1 is MNHEY and CDR2 is SVGEGT. With V trimmed by 3 bases and J by 6 bases, 6 bases remained unmatched. The CDR3 DNA reads as TGTGCCAGCAGTTATAAGCGGGGGCAAAAGACCCAGTACTTC. This translates into CASSYKRGQKTQYF.